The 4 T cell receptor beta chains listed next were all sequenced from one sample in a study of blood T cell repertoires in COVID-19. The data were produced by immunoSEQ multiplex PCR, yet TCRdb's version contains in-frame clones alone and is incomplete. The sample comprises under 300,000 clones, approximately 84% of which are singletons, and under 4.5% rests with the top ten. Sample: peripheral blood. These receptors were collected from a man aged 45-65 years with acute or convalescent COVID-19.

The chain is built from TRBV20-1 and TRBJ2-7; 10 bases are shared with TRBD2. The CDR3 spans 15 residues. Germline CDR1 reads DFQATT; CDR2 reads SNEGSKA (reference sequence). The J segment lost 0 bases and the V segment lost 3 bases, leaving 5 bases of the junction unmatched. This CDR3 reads CSASELAGSSYEQYF. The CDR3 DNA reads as TGCAGTGCTAGTGAACTAGCGGGGAGCTCCTACGAGCAGTACTTC.

The CDR3 region is CASSLGQASWNEQFF. The CDR3 DNA is TGTGCCAGCAGCCTAGGACAGGCCTCTTGGAATGAGCAGTTCTTC. The chain joins TRBV11-3 to TRBJ2-1, with 7 positions matching TRBD1. The CDR3 loop spans 15 amino acids. V dropped 5 bases and J dropped 7; count of bases not matched to a gene: 11. CDR1 is SGHNT and CDR2 is YENEEA in the germline V gene.

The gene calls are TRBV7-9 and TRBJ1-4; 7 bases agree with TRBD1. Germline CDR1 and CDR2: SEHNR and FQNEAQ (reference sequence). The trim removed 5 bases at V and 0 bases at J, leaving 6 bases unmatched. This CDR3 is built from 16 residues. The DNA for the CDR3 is TGTGCCAGCAGCCCTTTTGACAGGGCAACTAATGAAAAACTGTTTTTT. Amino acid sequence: CASSPFDRATNEKLFF.

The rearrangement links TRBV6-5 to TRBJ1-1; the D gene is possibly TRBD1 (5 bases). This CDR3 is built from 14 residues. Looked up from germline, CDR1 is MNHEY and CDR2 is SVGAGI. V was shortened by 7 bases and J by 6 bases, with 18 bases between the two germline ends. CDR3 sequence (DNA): TGTGCCAGCACCTCGACAGAGAATGACTCTGAAGCTTTCTTT. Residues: CASTSTENDSEAFF.